This T cell receptor (beta chain) came from a study of identical twins. The authors used template switching to add a universal primer site and gave cDNA unique molecular identifiers. TCRdb fed the 5' RACE reads into MiXCR, producing one record per CDR3 protein. The sample shows 420,000 or so distinct CDR3 sequences, about 18% of them seen only once. Details on this clonotype: Its antigen is not known.

Whole-study results and caveats: Compared with unrelated sharing, twin-shared out-of-frame alpha sequences had more low-probability sequences. Donors were not followed over many years; analysis was cross-sectional. Fewer insertions were carried by abundant cord blood beta clonotypes, but none was seen in memory repertoires.

The V segment lost 6 bases and the J segment 3 bases; nucleotides outside the gene matches: 7. The germline V gene has CDR1 MDHEN and CDR2 SYDVKM. The CDR3 is 15 residues long. This receptor was identified in a man in his fifties or sixties in good health. Specimen: naive T cells sorted from blood. The gene calls are TRBV28 and TRBJ2-7; 11 nucleotides align to TRBD1. The CDR3 loop reads CASRTGGTGGYEQYF. Written as DNA, the CDR3 is TGTGCCAGCAGAACGGGGGGGACAGGGGGCTACGAGCAGTACTTC.